This T cell receptor beta chain was sequenced during a study of Ad26.COV2.S vaccination and SARS-CoV-2 variants. Study as a whole: Recipients of Ad26.COV2.S got it intramuscularly, once or twice 56 days apart. The study's findings and limits: Placebo recipients had lower spike-specific TCR breadth than vaccine recipients. An underestimation of total T cell responses may have resulted from the TCR breadth and depth analyses. The breadth of spike-specific CD8+ and CD4+ T cell responses after vaccination was reportedly substantial.

The treatment denotes: some 20 received Ad26.COV2.S at low or high dose, single or two shots; 5 received placebo; per-sample allocation not given. Each sample was drawn 63 days after the first injection (of vaccine or placebo). The germline CDR1 and CDR2 sequences are WNHNN and SYGVQD (reference sequence). V dropped 5 bases and J dropped 2 bases, with 14 bases sitting between them. This CDR3 contains 15 residues. The protocol was immunoSEQ multiplex PCR, while the TCRdb copy is restricted to in-frame clones and leaves out a portion. The sample lists a few hundred thousand clones, roughly 88% occurring once. A note on this clone: Its antigen remains unidentified.

The source material was peripheral blood, sampled in a trial of Ad26.COV2.S vaccine versus placebo. This TCR came from a person between 18 and 60 years old who received the Ad26.COV2.S COVID-19 vaccine or a placebo. The J gene is TRBJ2-3, the V gene TRBV10-1; D is possibly TRBD2 (6 bases). The CDR3 here is CASSTTGSFTDTQYF. Written as DNA, the CDR3 is TGCGCCAGCAGTACGACCGGGAGCTTCACAGATACGCAGTATTTT.